This TCR beta chain emerged from a study of OX40 agonist ivuxolimab in advanced cancers. Study observations and caveats: Which antigen the expanded peripheral T cells recognized is unknown.

V gave up 6 bases and J gave up 6 bases; unmatched junction bases: 8. CDR3 length: 15 amino acids. CDR1 MNHNY and CDR2 SVGAGI come from the germline V gene (reference sequence). This clone was detected only once. Antigen: not known. The data were produced by immunoSEQ multiplex PCR, yet TCRdb's version contains in-frame clones alone and is incomplete. This table holds 55,000 to 70,000 clones, about 85% found once. The TCR sequence derives from an adult with an advanced solid tumor such as melanoma, head and neck, liver or kidney cancer. The V and J genes are TRBV6-6 and TRBJ2-1; 10 bases agree with TRBD1. The specimen comprised CD4+ or CD8+ T cells sorted from blood, sampled in a trial of the OX40 agonist ivuxolimab. CDR3: CASSSTGTGANEQFF. The CDR3 DNA follows: TGTGCCAGCAGCTCAACCGGGACAGGGGCCAATGAGCAGTTCTTC.